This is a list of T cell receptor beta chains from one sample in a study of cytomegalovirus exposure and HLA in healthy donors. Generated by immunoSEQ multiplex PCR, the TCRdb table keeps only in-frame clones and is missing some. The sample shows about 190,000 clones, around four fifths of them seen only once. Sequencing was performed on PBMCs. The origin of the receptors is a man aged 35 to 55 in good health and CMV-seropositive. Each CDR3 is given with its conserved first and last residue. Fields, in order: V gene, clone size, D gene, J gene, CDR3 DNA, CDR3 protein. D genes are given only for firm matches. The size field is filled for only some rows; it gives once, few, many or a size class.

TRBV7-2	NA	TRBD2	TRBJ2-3	TGTGCCAGCATCCTCGGACTAGCGGGACCATATACGCAGTATTTT	CASILGLAGPYTQYF
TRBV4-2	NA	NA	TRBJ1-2	TGTGCCAGCAGCCCCCCGGCGGGGACCGGCGGCTACACCTTC	CASSPPAGTGGYTF
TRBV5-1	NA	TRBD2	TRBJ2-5	TGCGCCAGCTCCCGACTAGCGGACCAAGAGACCCAGTACTTC	CASSRLADQETQYF
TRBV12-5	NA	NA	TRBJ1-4	TGTGCTAGTGGCCCGGGGGAGGCTAGAAATGAAAAACTGTTTTTT	CASGPGEARNEKLFF
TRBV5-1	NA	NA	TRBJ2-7	TGCGCCAGCAGCTTGTCCACAGGGATCACAGGGGAGCAGTACTTC	CASSLSTGITGEQYF
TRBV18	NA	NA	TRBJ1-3	TGTGCCAGCTCCCTCGAGTCCTGGGGAAACACCATATATTTT	CASSLESWGNTIYF
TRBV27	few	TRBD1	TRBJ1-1	TGTGCCAGCAGTTTACGGGGGACAGGGAACACTGAAGCTTTCTTT	CASSLRGTGNTEAFF
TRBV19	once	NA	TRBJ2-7	TGTGCCAGTAGTGCGGACATCATATACGAGCAGTACTTC	CASSADIIYEQYF
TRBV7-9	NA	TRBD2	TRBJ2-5	TGTGCCAGCAGCGGAGGACTAGCGGTGTACCAAGAGACCCAGTACTTC	CASSGGLAVYQETQYF
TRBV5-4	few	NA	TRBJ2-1	TGTGCCAGCAGCCACGAGGGAATGGGGAACAATGAGCAGTTCTTC	CASSHEGMGNNEQFF
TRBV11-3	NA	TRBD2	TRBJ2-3	TGTGCCAGCAGCTTAGATCCCACTAGCGGCCATACGCAGTATTTT	CASSLDPTSGHTQYF
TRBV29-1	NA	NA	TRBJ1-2	TGCAGCGTTGAACAGGGAGGGCACAAAAGCTCCTATGGCTACACCTTC	CSVEQGGHKSSYGYTF
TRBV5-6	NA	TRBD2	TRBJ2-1	TGTGCCAGCAGCTGGGGACTAGCGGGAGCCTCCTCCTACAATGAGCAGTTCTTC	CASSWGLAGASSYNEQFF
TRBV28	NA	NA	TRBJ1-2	TGTGCCAGCAGGGCAGACTATGGCTACACCTTC	CASRADYGYTF
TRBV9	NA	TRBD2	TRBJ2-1	TGTGCCAGCAGCGTAGGTGCTAGCGGGTACAATGAGCAGTTCTTC	CASSVGASGYNEQFF
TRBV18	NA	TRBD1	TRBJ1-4	TGTGCCAGCTCACCCTTGGGACAGGGGGAAAAACTGTTTTTT	CASSPLGQGEKLFF
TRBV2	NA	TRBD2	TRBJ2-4	TGTGCCAGCAGTCCAAGGGGACTAGCGTCGAACATTCAGTACTTC	CASSPRGLASNIQYF
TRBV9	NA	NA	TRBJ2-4	TGTGCCAGCAGCGGCCGGGACAACCGAGCCAAAAACATTCAGTACTTC	CASSGRDNRAKNIQYF
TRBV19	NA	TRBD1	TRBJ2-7	TGTGCCAGCGGGGGTACAGGGGGCGCCTACGAGCAGTACTTC	CASGGTGGAYEQYF
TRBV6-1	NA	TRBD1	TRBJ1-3	TGTGCCAGCAGTGGACGACAGGGCATAAACACCATATATTTT	CASSGRQGINTIYF
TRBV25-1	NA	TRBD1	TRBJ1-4	TGTGCCAGCTCTTCGGACAGGGATAATGAAAAACTGTTTTTT	CASSSDRDNEKLFF
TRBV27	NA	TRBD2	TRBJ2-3	TGTGCCAGCGGGGGACTAGCGGGGGGCACAGATACGCAGTATTTT	CASGGLAGGTDTQYF
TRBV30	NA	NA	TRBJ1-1	TGTGCCTGGAGTGTCTCAGGATTACCTGAAGCTTTCTTT	CAWSVSGLPEAFF
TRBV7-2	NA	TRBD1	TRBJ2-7	TGTGCCAGCAACAGGGACAGTTCCTACGAGCAGTACTTC	CASNRDSSYEQYF
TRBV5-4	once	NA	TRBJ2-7	TGTGCCAGCAGCCTGCCGGGGCGGGAACGCGAGCAGTACTTC	CASSLPGREREQYF
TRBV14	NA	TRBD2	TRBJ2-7	TGTGCCAGCAGCCAAGGGGATAGCGGGAGATACGAGCAGTACTTC	CASSQGDSGRYEQYF
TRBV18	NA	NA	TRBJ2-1	TGTGCCAGCTCCCCCCTTGGTCGCAAGACATACAATGAGCAGTTCTTC	CASSPLGRKTYNEQFF
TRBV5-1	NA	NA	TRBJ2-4	TGCGCCAGCAGCTTGGCACAGGGCGTGGGAAACATTCAGTACTTC	CASSLAQGVGNIQYF
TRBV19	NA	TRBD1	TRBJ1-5	TGTGCCAGTAGACCAAGCGACAGGGGCCATCAGCCCCAGCATTTT	CASRPSDRGHQPQHF
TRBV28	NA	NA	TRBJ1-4	TGTGCCAGCAGCGGGGGAGGTGCAACTAATGAAAAACTGTTTTTT	CASSGGGATNEKLFF
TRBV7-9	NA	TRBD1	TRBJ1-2	TGTGCCAGCAGCTTTGAGGACAGGGGGCATGGCTACACCTTC	CASSFEDRGHGYTF
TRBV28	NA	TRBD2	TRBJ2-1	TGTGCCAGCAGTCTGGGGACTAGCGGGACCTCGGGGCAGTTCTTC	CASSLGTSGTSGQFF
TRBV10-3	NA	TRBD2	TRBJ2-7	TGTGCCATCAGTGAGCGCCTAGCGGGACTGGGCTCCTACGAGCAGTACTTC	CAISERLAGLGSYEQYF
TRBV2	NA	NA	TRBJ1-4	TGTGCCAGCAGTGAGGGGGGGCAGTTGGCCGGGGGACTGTTTTTT	CASSEGGQLAGGLFF
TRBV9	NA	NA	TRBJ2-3	TGTGCCAGCAGCGCATCTAGTAAGTCTCCAGATACGCAGTATTTT	CASSASSKSPDTQYF
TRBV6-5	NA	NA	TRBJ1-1	TGTGCCAGCAGTTACTCGTCGGGGTACCTTGAAGCTTTCTTT	CASSYSSGYLEAFF